This paragraph reports one TCR beta chain. The antigen remains unidentified. CDR3 length: 16 residues. With 5 bases removed from V and 8 bases from J, the gap between germline ends came to 21 bases. The germline V gene encodes CDR1 MNHNY and CDR2 SVGAGI (reference sequence). Unique molecular identifiers were added to individual cDNA molecules. Each CDR3 protein is one row after TCRdb ran MiXCR on the 5' RACE reads. The sample has around 83,000 distinct CDR3 sequences; about 12% are singletons. This entry belongs to a study of early T cells in non-severe SARS-CoV-2 infection. Broader study findings: VDJdb matches were skewed toward anti-spike CD8 T cell responses.

The TCR comes from an adult who was a healthcare worker with PCR-confirmed SARS-CoV-2 infection or an uninfected control (not recorded which). Sequences were derived from whole blood, sampled at baseline. The V call is TRBV6-6, the J call TRBJ1-4, with D unresolved. The CDR3 nucleotides are TGTGCCAGCAGTCCATCGAACACTGCCCTTGGGGAAAAACTGTTTTTT. This codes for CASSPSNTALGEKLFF.